Below, 8 T cell receptor beta chains from the same sample are listed, as sequenced in a study of blood T cell repertoires in COVID-19. Sequencing used immunoSEQ multiplex PCR; TCRdb keeps in-frame clones, though not all of them. The top ten hold roughly 0.8% of the sample, which has some 150,000 clones, 89% seen once. Input material: PBMCs or T cells enriched from blood (not recorded which). The source of these receptors is a young woman who had recovered from COVID-19.

Written as DNA, the CDR3 is TGTGCCAGCAGGACAGGGGGCAATGAGCAGTTCTTC. Amino acid sequence: CASRTGGNEQFF. The chain is built from TRBV6-5 and TRBJ2-1; 9 positions agree with TRBD1. The ends lost 6 bases at V and 6 bases at J; junction bases unmatched: 0. The V gene's germline CDR1 is MNHEY and CDR2 SVGAGI. The CDR3 totals 12 residues.

This rearrangement joins TRBV6-5 to TRBJ1-2, with a tentative D call TRBD1 (5 bases). This CDR3 comprises 14 residues. Trimming cost V 6 bases and J 7 bases, with 18 bases left between them. In germline, CDR1 is MNHEY, CDR2 SVGAGI. Here the CDR3 reads CASRAQGVSGGYTF. CDR3 DNA sequence: TGTGCCAGCAGAGCTCAGGGTGTTAGCGGTGGCTACACCTTC.

The chain carries TRBV19 and TRBJ1-5, with no clear D. Trimming removed 4 bases at V and 2 bases at J, with 12 bases between. This CDR3 spans 15 amino acids. Germline lookup yields CDR1 LNHDA and CDR2 SQIVND (reference sequence). The CDR3 loop is CASSTTGRGNQPQHF. CDR3 DNA: TGTGCCAGTAGTACAACCGGGAGAGGCAATCAGCCCCAGCATTTT.

The V and J genes are TRBV2 and TRBJ1-5; D not certain. There are 11 residues in the CDR3. Trimming removed 2 bases at V and 9 bases at J, with 5 bases between. CDR1 is SNHLY and CDR2 is FYNNEI in the germline V gene. The CDR3 loop reads CASSESGPQHF. The CDR3 bases are TGTGCCAGCAGTGAATCAGGGCCCCAGCATTTT.

This clone was observed a few times. This chain links TRBV9 with TRBJ2-7; 12 bases align to TRBD2. Trimming at V came to 0 bases and at J to 4 bases, leaving 8 bases not matched to a gene. Germline V CDR1 and CDR2: SGDLS, YYNGEE. This CDR3 is built from 17 residues. CDR3 amino acids: CASSVGLAGDFGYEQYF. The CDR3 DNA follows: TGTGCCAGCAGCGTAGGACTAGCGGGAGATTTTGGATACGAGCAGTACTTC.

Regarding this clone: Other nucleotide sequences from this sample produce the same CDR3. The genes are TRBV28 and TRBJ1-5, with D perhaps TRBD1 (6 bases). CDR1 is MDHEN, CDR2 SYDVKM, per germline. CDR3 length: 14 amino acids. The ends were cut back, 3 bases at V and 4 bases at J, with 10 bases in the middle. DNA for the CDR3: TGTGCCAGCAGTTTGGGGGCCGGGAATCAGCCCCAGCATTTT. Translating gives CASSLGAGNQPQHF.

The chain joins TRBV6-5 to TRBJ2-7; D gene ambiguous. The V gene lost 4 bases and the J gene lost 4 bases, with 11 bases spanning the gap. Per the germline V gene, CDR1 is MNHEY and CDR2 is SVGAGI. The CDR3 has 13 residues. CDR3 sequence: CASSSGGVYEQYF. In nucleotides, the CDR3 is TGTGCCAGCAGTTCCGGCGGAGTTTACGAGCAGTACTTC.

The V gene is TRBV11-2, the J gene TRBJ2-1, with 8 bases fitting TRBD2. Per germline, CDR1 SGHAT and CDR2 FQNNGV. The CDR3 extends over 14 amino acids. Germline trimming cut 5 bases from V and 6 bases from J; bases unmatched to any gene: 6. The CDR3 reads CASSKAGAVNEQFF. In DNA, the CDR3 is TGTGCCAGCAGCAAAGCGGGAGCGGTCAATGAGCAGTTCTTC.